This entry concerns a single T cell receptor (beta chain). The antigen is not known. Data came from immunoSEQ multiplex PCR; TCRdb stores just in-frame clones and leaves some out. The table shows tens of thousands of clones, with about 89% occurring only once. This CDR3 has 15 residues. V was trimmed by 4 bases and J by 3 bases, leaving 16 bases between them. Germline assignment: CDR1 SGDLS and CDR2 YYNGEE. This sample was taken from a study of siplizumab effects on memory and regulatory T cells. Broader study findings: Of the alloreactive clones, only a minor fraction mapped to unstimulated subsets. Siplizumab conditions gave an average of about 70% Treg-derived mappable alloreactive CD4+ clones, versus about 30% for controls. Alloreactive sequences traceable to unstimulated CD4+ memory cells were significantly reduced by siplizumab. Many proliferating CD4+ or CD8+ clones remained unclassified. Roughly 80-96% of them could not be assigned either a naive or a memory phenotype.

The rearrangement links TRBV9 to TRBJ1-1; no definite D call. The receptor comes from a human donor in good health. Sample: CD8+ T cells sorted from blood. DNA of the CDR3: TGTGCCAGCAGCCCGTTCGGCTTGGGTTACACTGAAGCTTTCTTT. This gives the protein CASSPFGLGYTEAFF.